The present TCR beta chain was sequenced within a study of blood T cell repertoires in COVID-19. Looking at the study overall: Samples of COVID-19 (acute and convalescent) were obtained from the United States, Italy and Spain. Sources were T cells, B-cell-depleted T cells, or PBMCs; the material itself was cDNA or gDNA.

Per the original methods: Cell counts per sample came from amplifying reference gene primers. Libraries were prepared by immunoSEQ multiplex PCR; TCRdb keeps only in-frame clonotypes and omits some of them. The DNA was the basis for D and trimming; V, J and clone size are from that table. The profile shows about 270,000 clones, around four fifths of them singletons. The receptor comes from a woman aged 45 to 65 with active or convalescent COVID-19. The specimen was peripheral blood.

CDR3: CASSIGRGNTEAFF. CDR3 nucleotide sequence: TGTGCCAGCAGCATCGGGAGGGGGAACACTGAAGCTTTCTTT. This chain connects TRBV3-1 (or the pseudogene TRBV3-2) to TRBJ1-1, with D possibly matching TRBD1 (5 bases). V shed 5 bases and J shed 1 base, with 11 bases lying between them. Germline lookup yields CDR1 LGHDT and CDR2 YNNKEL (reference sequence). The length of the CDR3 is 14 residues.